This T cell receptor (beta chain) is drawn from a study of T cell responses to AZD1222 COVID-19 vaccine. Deletions cut 3 bases from V and 5 bases from J, with 8 bases between. Germline V CDR1 and CDR2: SGHDN, FVKESK. The CDR3 length is 13 residues. The table came from immunoSEQ multiplex PCR; TCRdb's copy has only in-frame clones and leaves some out. The data show about 120,000 clones, 85% to 95% seen once. Specimen: peripheral blood, collected 28 days after the second AZD1222 dose. The receptor's source is an adult who received the AZD1222 COVID-19 vaccine. The chain uses TRBV14 and TRBJ1-5; D may be TRBD1 (5 bases). The CDR3 DNA sequence: TGTGCCAGCAGCCAGGGGCTCGATCAGCCCCAGCATTTT. The encoded protein is CASSQGLDQPQHF.